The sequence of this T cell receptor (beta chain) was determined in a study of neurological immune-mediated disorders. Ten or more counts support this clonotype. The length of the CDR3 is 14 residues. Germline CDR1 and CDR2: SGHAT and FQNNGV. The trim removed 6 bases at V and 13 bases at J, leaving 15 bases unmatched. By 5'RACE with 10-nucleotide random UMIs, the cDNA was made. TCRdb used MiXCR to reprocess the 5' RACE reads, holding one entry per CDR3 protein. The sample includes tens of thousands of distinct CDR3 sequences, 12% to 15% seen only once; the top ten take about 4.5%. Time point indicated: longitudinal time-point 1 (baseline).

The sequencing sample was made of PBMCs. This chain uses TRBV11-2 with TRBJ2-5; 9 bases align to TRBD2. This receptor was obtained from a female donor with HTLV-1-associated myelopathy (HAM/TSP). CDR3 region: CASRSAGGTRDLYF. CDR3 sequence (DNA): TGTGCCAGCAGATCAGCGGGGGGCACAAGAGACCTGTACTTC.